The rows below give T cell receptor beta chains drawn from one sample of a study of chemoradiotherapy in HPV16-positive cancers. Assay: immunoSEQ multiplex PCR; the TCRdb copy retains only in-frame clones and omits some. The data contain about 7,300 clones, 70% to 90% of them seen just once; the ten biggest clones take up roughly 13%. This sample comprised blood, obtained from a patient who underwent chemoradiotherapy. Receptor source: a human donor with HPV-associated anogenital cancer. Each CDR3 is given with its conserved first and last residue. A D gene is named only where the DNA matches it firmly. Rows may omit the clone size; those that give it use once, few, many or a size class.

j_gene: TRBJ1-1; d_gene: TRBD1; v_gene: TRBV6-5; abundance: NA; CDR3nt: TGTGCCAGCAGAAGACAGGGAGGCAGCACTGAAGCTTTCTTT; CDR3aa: CASRRQGGSTEAFF
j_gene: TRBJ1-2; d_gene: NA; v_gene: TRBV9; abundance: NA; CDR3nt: TGTGCCAGCAGCGTAGATAGAGGGGTGGATGGCTACACCTTC; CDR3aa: CASSVDRGVDGYTF
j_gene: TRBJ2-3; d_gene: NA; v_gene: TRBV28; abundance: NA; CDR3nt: TGTGCCAGCAGTGAGACGGGGCCTCTCACAGATACGCAGTATTTT; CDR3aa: CASSETGPLTDTQYF
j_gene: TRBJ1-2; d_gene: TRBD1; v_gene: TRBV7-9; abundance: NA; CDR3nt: TGTGCCAGCAGCTCGGACAGGGGGACCAACTATGGCTACACCTTC; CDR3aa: CASSSDRGTNYGYTF
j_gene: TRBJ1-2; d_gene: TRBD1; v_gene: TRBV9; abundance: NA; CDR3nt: TGTGCCAGCACCGTAGACTTATACCCGGACAGGGGTGATAACTATGGCTACACCTTC; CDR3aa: CASTVDLYPDRGDNYGYTF
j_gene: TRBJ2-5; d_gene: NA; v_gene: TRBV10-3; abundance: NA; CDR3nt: TGTGCCATCAGTGAGTCTGAGACCCAGTACTTC; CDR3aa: CAISESETQYF
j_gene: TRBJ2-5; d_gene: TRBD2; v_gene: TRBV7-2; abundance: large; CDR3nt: TGTGCCAGCAGCTTAGGTCGCGGGGGAGCCCTACAAGAGACCCAGTACTTC; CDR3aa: CASSLGRGGALQETQYF
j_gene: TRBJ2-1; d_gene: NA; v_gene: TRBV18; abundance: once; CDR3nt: TGTGCCAGCTCCCGCACGTCAGGGGATGAGCAGTTCTTC; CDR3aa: CASSRTSGDEQFF
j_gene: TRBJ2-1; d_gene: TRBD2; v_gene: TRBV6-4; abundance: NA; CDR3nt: TGTGCCAGCAGGTTGGCTAGCGGGGGGGCGCATGAGCAGTTCTTC; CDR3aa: CASRLASGGAHEQFF
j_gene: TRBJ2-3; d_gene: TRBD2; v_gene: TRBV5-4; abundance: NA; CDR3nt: TGTGCCAGCAGCGCAAGCGGGGGGACCACAGATACGCAGTATTTT; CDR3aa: CASSASGGTTDTQYF
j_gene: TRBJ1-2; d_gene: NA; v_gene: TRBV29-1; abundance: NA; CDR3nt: TGCAGCGGGGGGGGAGGACAGTATGATGGCTACACCTTC; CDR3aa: CSGGGGQYDGYTF
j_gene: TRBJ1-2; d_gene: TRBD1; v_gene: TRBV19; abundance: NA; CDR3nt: TGTGCCAGTAGTCGGGACAGGGGAGTGAGGGGCTACACCTTC; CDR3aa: CASSRDRGVRGYTF
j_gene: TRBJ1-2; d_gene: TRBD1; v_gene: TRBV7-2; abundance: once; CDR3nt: TGTGCCAGCAGCTTGACAGGGCGGATTTATGGCTACACCTTC; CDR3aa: CASSLTGRIYGYTF
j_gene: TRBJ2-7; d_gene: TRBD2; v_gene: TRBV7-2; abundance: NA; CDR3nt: TGTGCCAGCAGCAGAGACCTAGCGGGGGACCAGCAGCAGTACTTC; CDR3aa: CASSRDLAGDQQQYF
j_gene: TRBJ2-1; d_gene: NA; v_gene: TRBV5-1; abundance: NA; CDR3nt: TGCGCCAGCAGCTTGGTGTTGCAGAATGAGCAGTTCTTC; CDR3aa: CASSLVLQNEQFF
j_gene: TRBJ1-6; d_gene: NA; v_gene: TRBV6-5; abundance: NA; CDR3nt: TGTGCCAGCAGTTACTCTCAACCGGGACATCATTCACCCCTCCACTTT; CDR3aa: CASSYSQPGHHSPLHF
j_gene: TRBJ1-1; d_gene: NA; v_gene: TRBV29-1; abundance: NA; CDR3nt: TGCAGCGTGCAGGGGACTTTGGACACTGAAGCTGTCTTT; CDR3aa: CSVQGTLDTEAVF
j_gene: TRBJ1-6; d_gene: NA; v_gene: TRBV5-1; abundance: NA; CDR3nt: TGCGCCAGCAGCTTGGAGTACAGTAATTCACCCCTCCACTTT; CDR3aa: CASSLEYSNSPLHF
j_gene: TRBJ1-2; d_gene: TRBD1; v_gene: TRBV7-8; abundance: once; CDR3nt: TGTGCCACCACAAGTCGGGACAGGGGAGGGTACGATGGCTACACCTTC; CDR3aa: CATTSRDRGGYDGYTF
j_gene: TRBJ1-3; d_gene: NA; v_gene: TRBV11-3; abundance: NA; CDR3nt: TGTGCCAGCAGCTTCACAGGGCCCTCTAATGGAAACACCATATATTTT; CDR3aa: CASSFTGPSNGNTIYF
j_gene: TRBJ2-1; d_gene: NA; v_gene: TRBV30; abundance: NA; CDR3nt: TGTGCCTGGAGTGTATCCCGGAGGCCTGGGGACAATGAGCAGTTCTTC; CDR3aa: CAWSVSRRPGDNEQFF
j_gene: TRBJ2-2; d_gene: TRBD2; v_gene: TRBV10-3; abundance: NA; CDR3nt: TGTGCCATCAGTGCAAGGAGCGGGGGGAGCACCGGGGAGCTGTTTTTT; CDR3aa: CAISARSGGSTGELFF
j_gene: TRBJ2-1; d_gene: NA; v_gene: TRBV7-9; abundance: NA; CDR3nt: TGTGCCAGCAGCTTAACCTCAGGGGGGCCCTACAATGAGCAGTTCTTC; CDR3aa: CASSLTSGGPYNEQFF
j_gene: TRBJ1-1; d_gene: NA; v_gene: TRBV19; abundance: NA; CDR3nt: TGTGCCAGTACCCGCCAGGGAGATCAGGATGCTTTCTTT; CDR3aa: CASTRQGDQDAFF
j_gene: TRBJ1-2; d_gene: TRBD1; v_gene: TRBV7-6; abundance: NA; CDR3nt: TGTGCCAGCAGCTCTACCGGGACAGGTCACTATGGCTACACCTTC; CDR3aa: CASSSTGTGHYGYTF